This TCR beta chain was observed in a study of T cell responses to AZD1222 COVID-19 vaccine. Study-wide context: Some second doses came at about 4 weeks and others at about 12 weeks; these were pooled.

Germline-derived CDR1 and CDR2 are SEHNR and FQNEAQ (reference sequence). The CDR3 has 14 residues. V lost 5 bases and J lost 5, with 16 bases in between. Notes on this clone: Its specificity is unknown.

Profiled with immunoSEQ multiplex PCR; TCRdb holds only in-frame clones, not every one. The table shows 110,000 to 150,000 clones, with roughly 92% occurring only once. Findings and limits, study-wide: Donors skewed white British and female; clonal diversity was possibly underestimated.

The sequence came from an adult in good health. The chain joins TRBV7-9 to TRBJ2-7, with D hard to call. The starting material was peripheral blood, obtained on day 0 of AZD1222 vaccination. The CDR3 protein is CASSRPPPSDEQYF. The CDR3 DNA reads TGTGCCAGCAGCCGCCCCCCTCCTAGTGACGAGCAGTACTTC.